The entry below describes one TCR beta chain. Its target is not known. This record belongs to a study of vaccination and CD4 T cells after COVID-19. The wider study: Nasal swab PCR detected SARS-CoV-2 in convalescent patients, who comprised roughly 9 mild cases and one severe case. Stimuli were overlapping spike peptide pools of SARS-CoV-2 and three common cold coronaviruses (HCoV-NL63, HCoV-OC43, HCoV-229E). Controls used CEFX viral epitopes (positive), HIV-1 Nef peptides (negative), or no peptide.

V gave up 1 base and J gave up 1 base, with 4 bases separating them. CDR3 length equals 13 residues. Germline V gene lookup returns CDR1 SGHAT and CDR2 FQNNGV. Time point noted: late sampling 161 to 241 days after vaccination in a few convalescent patients. Treatment noted: roughly ten-day PBMC culture with coronavirus spike peptide pools or control peptides (ViraFEST assay). Cultured CD4+ T-cell DNA underwent Oncomine TCR Beta short-read sequencing. In TCRdb, the PCR reads were re-called with MiXCR into one record per CDR3 protein. Among about 22,000 distinct CDR3 sequences listed, 35% to 40% were seen once.

The gene calls are TRBV11-2 and TRBJ1-2; D uncertain. The TCR was taken from a human donor who had recovered from COVID-19. The sequencing used CD4+ T cells from blood, cultured in vitro, collected about 7 months after SARS-CoV-2 vaccination. CDR3 DNA sequence: TGTGCCAGCAGCTTAGGGTTTAACTATGGCTACACCTTC. This sequence encodes CASSLGFNYGYTF.